These T cell receptor beta chains were read from a single sample in a study of somatic mutations in cytotoxic T cells in rheumatoid arthritis. Assay used: immunoSEQ multiplex PCR; TCRdb lists only in-frame clones, some missing. The sample has 15,000 to 20,000 clones; approximately 80% are singletons. The sample taken for sequencing was CD8+ T cells sorted from blood. Receptors were obtained from a man aged 18 to 29 with rheumatoid arthritis. CDR3s include the opening cysteine and the closing phenylalanine or tryptophan. The order of the fields is D gene, V gene, clone size, J gene, CDR3 protein, CDR3 DNA. D genes are given only for firm matches. For some rows the clone size is stated as once, few or many, or as a class when expanded; others skip it.

NA,TRBV19,NA,TRBJ2-7,CASSIEGVPFYEQYF,TGTGCCAGTAGTATTGAGGGGGTCCCGTTCTACGAGCAGTACTTC
NA,TRBV6-5,NA,TRBJ1-4,CASSPTPERYEKLFF,TGTGCCAGCAGTCCTACCCCGGAGCGGTATGAAAAACTGTTTTTT
TRBD2,TRBV28,NA,TRBJ2-7,CAIEASGSSYEQYF,TGTGCCATTGAGGCTAGCGGGTCATCCTACGAGCAGTACTTC
NA,TRBV5-1,NA,TRBJ2-6,CASSSTQGIGANVLTF,TGCGCCAGCAGCTCCACACAGGGAATCGGGGCCAACGTCCTGACTTTC
NA,TRBV4-2,NA,TRBJ1-1,CASSPENRDGDMNTEAFF,TGTGCCAGCAGCCCAGAAAACCGGGACGGGGACATGAACACTGAAGCTTTCTTT
NA,TRBV28,NA,TRBJ2-5,CASSMSRRGEETQYF,TGTGCCAGCAGCATGTCTAGGAGGGGAGAAGAGACCCAGTACTTC
NA,TRBV5-4,NA,TRBJ2-2,CASSGSPTGELFF,TGTGCCAGCAGCGGCTCACCCACCGGGGAGCTGTTTTTT
NA,TRBV19,NA,TRBJ1-1,CASNQGRTEAFF,TGTGCCAGTAACCAGGGGAGGACTGAAGCTTTCTTT
TRBD1,TRBV13,NA,TRBJ1-3,CASSLLTGHRNTIYF,TGTGCCAGCAGCTTACTGACAGGGCATAGAAACACCATATATTTT
TRBD2,TRBV27,NA,TRBJ2-1,CASSPAGESEQFF,TGTGCCAGCAGTCCAGCGGGAGAGTCTGAGCAGTTCTTC
NA,TRBV4-1,few,TRBJ1-1,CASSQVGRTEAFF,TGCGCCAGCAGCCAAGTGGGACGCACTGAAGCTTTCTTT
NA,TRBV5-4,NA,TRBJ1-4,CASSQKGAGNEKLFF,TGTGCCAGCAGCCAGAAGGGCGCCGGTAATGAAAAACTGTTTTTT
TRBD2,TRBV6-5,NA,TRBJ2-7,CASGTAGVGEQYF,TGTGCCAGCGGAACAGCGGGGGTCGGCGAGCAGTACTTC
NA,TRBV4-3,NA,TRBJ2-7,CASSPYGTGGKNEQYF,TGCGCCAGCAGCCCCTACGGTACTGGGGGCAAGAACGAGCAGTACTTC
NA,TRBV7-7,NA,TRBJ2-5,CASSLGGTLETQYF,TGTGCTAGCAGCTTAGGTGGGACTTTAGAGACCCAGTACTTC
TRBD2,TRBV7-6,NA,TRBJ2-2,CASSFAGGLATGELFF,TGTGCCAGCAGCTTCGCGGGGGGCCTGGCTACCGGGGAGCTGTTTTTT
NA,TRBV4-3,NA,TRBJ2-5,CASSRWARGETQYF,TGCGCCAGCAGCCGATGGGCCAGGGGAGAGACCCAGTACTTC
NA,TRBV15,NA,TRBJ1-5,CATSRVPDYSNQPQHF,TGTGCCACCAGCAGAGTGCCCGATTATAGCAATCAGCCCCAGCATTTT
NA,TRBV9,NA,TRBJ2-3,CASSLGGSTDTQYF,TGTGCCAGCAGCCTGGGCGGGAGCACAGATACGCAGTATTTT
TRBD1,TRBV7-9,NA,TRBJ2-3,CASSAGQANTDTQYF,TGTGCCAGCAGCGCGGGACAGGCAAACACAGATACGCAGTATTTT
NA,TRBV28,NA,TRBJ1-5,CASSSRVRDQPQHF,TGTGCCAGCAGTTCCAGGGTCCGGGATCAGCCCCAGCATTTT
TRBD2,TRBV7-6,NA,TRBJ2-1,CASSLETSGVSYNEQFF,TGTGCCAGCAGCTTAGAAACTAGCGGGGTTTCCTACAATGAGCAGTTCTTC
NA,TRBV6-6,NA,TRBJ1-5,CATTDRQTNQPQHF,TGTGCCACTACGGACCGTCAGACTAATCAGCCCCAGCATTTT
NA,TRBV19,NA,TRBJ1-5,CASSIGGTVRIRPQHF,TGTGCCAGTAGTATAGGAGGGACGGTGAGGATAAGGCCCCAGCATTTT
NA,TRBV11-2,NA,TRBJ2-7,CASSLGSYEQYF,TGTGCCAGCAGCTTGGGTTCCTACGAGCAGTACTTC
TRBD1,TRBV6-4,few,TRBJ2-2,CASSEGQDTGELFF,TGTGCCAGCAGTGAGGGACAGGACACCGGGGAGCTGTTTTTT
TRBD2,TRBV9,NA,TRBJ2-1,CASSVGGGGALGEQFF,TGTGCCAGCAGCGTAGGCGGCGGGGGGGCATTGGGTGAGCAGTTCTTC
NA,TRBV6-5,NA,TRBJ2-5,CASSGVQETQYF,TGTGCCAGTTCCGGAGTCCAAGAGACCCAGTACTTC
TRBD2,TRBV4-3,NA,TRBJ2-7,CASSQALAGTYEQYF,TGCGCCAGCAGCCAGGCACTAGCGGGGACCTACGAGCAGTACTTC
NA,TRBV6-5,NA,TRBJ2-7,CASSYSSGGPYEQYF,TGTGCCAGCAGTTACTCGTCCGGGGGCCCCTACGAGCAGTACTTC
NA,TRBV6-5,NA,TRBJ2-3,CASSPEDRLSDTQYF,TGTGCCAGCAGTCCCGAAGATCGGTTATCAGATACGCAGTATTTT
NA,TRBV2,NA,TRBJ1-3,CASSAGTGNTIYF,TGTGCCAGCTCCGCGGGGACTGGAAACACCATATATTTT
NA,TRBV28,NA,TRBJ1-4,CASSPPGRGGFEKLFF,TGTGCCAGCAGTCCCCCGGGGAGGGGGGGCTTTGAAAAACTGTTTTTT